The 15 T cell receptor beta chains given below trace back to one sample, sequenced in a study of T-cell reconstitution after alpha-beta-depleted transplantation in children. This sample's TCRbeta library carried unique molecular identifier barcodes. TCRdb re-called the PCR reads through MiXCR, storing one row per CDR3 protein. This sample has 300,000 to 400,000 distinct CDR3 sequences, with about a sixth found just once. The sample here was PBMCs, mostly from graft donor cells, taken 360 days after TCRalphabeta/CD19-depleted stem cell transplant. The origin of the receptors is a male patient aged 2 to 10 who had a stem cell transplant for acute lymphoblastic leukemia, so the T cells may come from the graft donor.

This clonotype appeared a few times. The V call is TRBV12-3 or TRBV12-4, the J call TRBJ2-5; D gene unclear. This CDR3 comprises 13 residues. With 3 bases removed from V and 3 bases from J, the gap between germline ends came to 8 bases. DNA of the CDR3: TGTGCCAGCAGTTTTTACTCAGAAGAGACCCAGTACTTC. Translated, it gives CASSFYSEETQYF.

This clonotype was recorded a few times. The CDR3 spells CASGDRFNSPLHF. CDR3 sequence (DNA): TGTGCCAGCGGCGACAGGTTCAATTCACCCCTCCACTTT. The chain combines TRBV12-3 or TRBV12-4 with TRBJ1-6, with a tentative D call TRBD1 (6 bases). The CDR3 consists of 13 residues. The V and J ends lost 8 bases and 7 bases respectively, with 12 bases between them.

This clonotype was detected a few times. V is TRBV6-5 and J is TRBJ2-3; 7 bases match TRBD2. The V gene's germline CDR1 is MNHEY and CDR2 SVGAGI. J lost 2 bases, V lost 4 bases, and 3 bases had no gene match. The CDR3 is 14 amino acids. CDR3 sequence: CASSSRDYTDTQYF. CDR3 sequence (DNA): TGTGCCAGCAGTTCCCGGGACTACACAGATACGCAGTATTTT.

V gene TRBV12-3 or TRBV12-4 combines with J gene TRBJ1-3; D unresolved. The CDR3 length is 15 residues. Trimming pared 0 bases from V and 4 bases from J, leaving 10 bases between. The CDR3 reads CASSLAQNLGNTIYF. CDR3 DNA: TGTGCCAGCAGTTTAGCGCAAAACCTCGGAAACACCATATATTTT.

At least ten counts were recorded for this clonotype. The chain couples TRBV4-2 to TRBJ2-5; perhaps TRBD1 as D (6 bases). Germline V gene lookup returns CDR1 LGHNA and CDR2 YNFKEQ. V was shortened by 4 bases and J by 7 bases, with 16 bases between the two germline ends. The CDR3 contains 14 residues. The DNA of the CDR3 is TGTGCCAGCAGCCCGCGGACAGTGGGGACGACCCAGTACTTC. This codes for CASSPRTVGTTQYF.

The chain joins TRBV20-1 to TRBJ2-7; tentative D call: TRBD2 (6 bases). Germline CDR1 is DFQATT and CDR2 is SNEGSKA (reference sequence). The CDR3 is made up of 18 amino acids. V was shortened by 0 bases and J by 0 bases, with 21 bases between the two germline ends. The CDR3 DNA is TGCAGTGCTAGAGATCCCCCCCGACTGAGACTAGGCTCCTACGAGCAGTACTTC. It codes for CSARDPPRLRLGSYEQYF.

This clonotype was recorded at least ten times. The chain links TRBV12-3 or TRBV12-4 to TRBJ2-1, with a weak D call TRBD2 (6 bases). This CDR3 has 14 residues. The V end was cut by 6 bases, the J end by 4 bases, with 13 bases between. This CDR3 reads CASSGEAGYNEQFF. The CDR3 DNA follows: TGTGCCAGCAGCGGCGAAGCGGGTTACAATGAGCAGTTCTTC.

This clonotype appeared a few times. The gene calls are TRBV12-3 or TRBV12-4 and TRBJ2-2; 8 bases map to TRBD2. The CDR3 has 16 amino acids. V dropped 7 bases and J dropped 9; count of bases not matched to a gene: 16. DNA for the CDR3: TGTGCCAGCAAGCTCCACCCGGGACTAGACGAAAGGGAGCTGTTTTTT. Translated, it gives CASKLHPGLDERELFF.

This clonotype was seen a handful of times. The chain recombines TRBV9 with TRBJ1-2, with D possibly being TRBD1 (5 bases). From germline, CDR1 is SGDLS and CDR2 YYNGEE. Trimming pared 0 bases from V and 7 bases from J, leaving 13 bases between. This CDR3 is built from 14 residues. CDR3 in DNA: TGTGCCAGCAGCGTAGAGGCCAGGGCAACTGGCTACACCTTC. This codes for CASSVEARATGYTF.

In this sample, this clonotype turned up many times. CDR3 in amino acids: CASSLISGVNQPQHF. CDR3 nucleotide sequence: TGTGCCAGCAGTTTGATATCGGGAGTAAATCAGCCCCAGCATTTT. The chain carries TRBV28 and TRBJ1-5; D is uncertain. Per the germline V gene, CDR1 is MDHEN and CDR2 is SYDVKM. The CDR3 is 15 amino acids. V was pared by 3 bases and J by 4 bases, with 13 bases between.

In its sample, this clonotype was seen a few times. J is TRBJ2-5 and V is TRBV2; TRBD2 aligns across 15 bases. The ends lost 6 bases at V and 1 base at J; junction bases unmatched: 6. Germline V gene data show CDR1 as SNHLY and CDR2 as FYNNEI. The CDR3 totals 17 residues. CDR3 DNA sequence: TGTGCCAGCAGCCCGGGACTAGCGGGAGGTACCCAAGAGACCCAGTACTTC. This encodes CASSPGLAGGTQETQYF.

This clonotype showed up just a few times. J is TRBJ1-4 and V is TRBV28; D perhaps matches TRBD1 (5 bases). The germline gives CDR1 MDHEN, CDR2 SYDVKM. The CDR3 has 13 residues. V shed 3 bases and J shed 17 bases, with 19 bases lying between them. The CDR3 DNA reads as TGTGCCAGCAGTTTGTCCCTCGCGACAGAGGGTTTTTTT. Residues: CASSLSLATEGFF.

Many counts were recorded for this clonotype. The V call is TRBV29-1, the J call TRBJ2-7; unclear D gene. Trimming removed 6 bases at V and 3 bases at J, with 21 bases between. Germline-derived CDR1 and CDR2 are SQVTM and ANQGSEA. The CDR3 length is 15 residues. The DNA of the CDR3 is TGCAGCGTCCTGAACCGGGCGAGCTCCCACTACGAGCAGTACTTC. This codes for CSVLNRASSHYEQYF.

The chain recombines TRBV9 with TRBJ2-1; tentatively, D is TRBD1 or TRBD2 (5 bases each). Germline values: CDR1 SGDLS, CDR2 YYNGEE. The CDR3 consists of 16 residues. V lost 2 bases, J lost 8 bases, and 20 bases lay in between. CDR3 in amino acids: CASSVDPGTGTHEQFF. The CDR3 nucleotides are TGTGCCAGCAGCGTGGACCCCGGGACGGGAACCCATGAGCAGTTCTTC.

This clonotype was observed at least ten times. For the CDR3, the DNA is TGCGCCAGCAGCTTGGAACCAGCGTCCTACGAGCAGTACTTC. Translation gives CASSLEPASYEQYF. The chain carries TRBV5-1 and TRBJ2-7; D remains unclear. V lost 0 bases to trimming and J lost 1 base, with 8 bases between them. Germline V gene sequence: CDR1 SGHRS, CDR2 YFSETQ. This CDR3 is built from 14 residues.